The 31 T cell receptor beta chains in this list originate from one sample, sequenced in a study of shared clonotypes between healthy human individuals. Clones were read by immunoSEQ multiplex PCR, and TCRdb kept only the in-frame ones, dropping some. The sample contains around 690,000 clones, about 90% of which appear only once. Sequenced input: memory CD8+ T cells from PBMCs. The subset was: CD45RO+ cells pooled with CCR7-negative TemRA cells. These receptors originate from a man younger than 35 in good health. Some clones in this sample may be carry-over from other donors' samples.

V usage is TRBV5-1 and J usage is TRBJ2-7; D call uncertain. V was shortened by 0 bases and J by 2 bases, with 12 bases between the two germline ends. Per the germline V gene, CDR1 is SGHRS and CDR2 is YFSETQ. This CDR3 is built from 15 residues. CDR3 amino acids: CASSLDVRTPYEQYF. The CDR3 DNA reads as TGCGCCAGCAGCTTGGATGTGCGGACCCCCTACGAGCAGTACTTC.

V is TRBV29-1 and J is TRBJ2-3; D gene unclear. The germline gives CDR1 SQVTM, CDR2 ANQGSEA. This CDR3 contains 14 residues. The V and J ends lost 2 bases and 3 bases respectively, with 12 bases between them. Here the CDR3 reads CSVELLGPTDTQYF. CDR3 DNA sequence: TGCAGCGTTGAATTGTTAGGCCCGACAGATACGCAGTATTTT.

The chain uses TRBV2 and TRBJ2-2; 8 bases are a match to TRBD2. The germline V gene has CDR1 SNHLY and CDR2 FYNNEI. V was clipped by 8 bases and J by 3 bases; unmatched bases: 17. The CDR3 has 18 amino acids. CDR3: CASGQGPAGEKHTGELFF. CDR3 nucleotides: TGTGCCAGCGGACAAGGGCCAGCGGGAGAAAAGCACACCGGGGAGCTGTTTTTT.

The count of this clone is one. The chain's CDR3 is CASRPNSNTEAFF. CDR3 nucleotide sequence: TGTGCCAGCAGGCCGAATTCAAACACTGAAGCTTTCTTT. The chain couples TRBV7-2 to TRBJ1-1; D is ambiguous. This CDR3 contains 13 residues. The V and J ends lost 6 bases and 2 bases respectively, with 10 bases between them. Germline V gives CDR1 SGHTA, CDR2 FQGNSA.

The chain links TRBV28 to TRBJ2-1, with 9 bases identical to TRBD1. CDR3 length equals 18 residues. After removal of 5 bases from V and 1 base from J, the junction contained 12 bases not matched to a gene. The V gene's germline CDR1 is MDHEN and CDR2 SYDVKM. The CDR3 region has the DNA TGTGCCAGCAGTCCCGATAAAACAGGGGGCGAGTCCTACAATGAGCAGTTCTTC. Encoded protein: CASSPDKTGGESYNEQFF.

The chain joins TRBV9 to TRBJ2-7, with 7 bases fitting TRBD2. Germline values: CDR1 SGDLS, CDR2 YYNGEE. The CDR3 runs to 14 residues. Losses at the gene ends were 2 bases for V and 3 bases for J; bases not matched to a gene: 5. CDR3 sequence reads: CASSVSGVVYEQYF. As DNA, the CDR3 is TGTGCCAGCAGCGTGAGCGGGGTAGTCTACGAGCAGTACTTC.

This clone was observed a few times. The identical CDR3 is also encoded by other nucleotide sequences in the sample. This chain uses TRBV19 with TRBJ2-7; D uncertain. V was clipped by 6 bases and J by 0 bases, with 6 bases between them. The CDR3 has 12 residues. Germline CDR1 is LNHDA and CDR2 is SQIVND (reference sequence). The CDR3 DNA sequence: TGTGCCAGTAGGGACGGCTCCTACGAGCAGTACTTC. Protein product: CASRDGSYEQYF. Full variable domain (rest looked up from reference TRBV19 and TRBJ2-7): DGGITQSPKYLFRKEGQNVTLSCEQNLNHDAMYWYRQDPGQGLRLIYYSQIVNDFQKGDIAEGYSVSREKKESFPLTVTSAQKNPTAFYLCASRDGSYEQYFGPGTRLTVT.

This chain joins TRBV6-1 and TRBJ2-7; 9 nucleotides match TRBD1. The CDR3 spans 14 residues. Trimming removed 8 bases from V and 4 bases from J; junction bases left unmatched: 9. Germline assignment: CDR1 MNHNS and CDR2 SASEGT. In DNA form, the CDR3 reads TGTGCCAGCCTCCCGGGACAGGGTACGTACGAGCAGTACTTC. Its translation is CASLPGQGTYEQYF.

The chain links TRBV5-5 to TRBJ1-5; 7 bases line up with TRBD1. Losses at the gene ends were 4 bases for V and 4 bases for J; bases not matched to a gene: 5. This CDR3 region has 14 residues. Germline lookup yields CDR1 SGHKS and CDR2 YYEKEE (reference sequence). The CDR3 is CASSHNRGNQPQHF. The CDR3 nucleotides read TGTGCCAGCAGCCACAACAGGGGAAATCAGCCCCAGCATTTT.

The chain combines TRBV19 with TRBJ1-2; D perhaps matches TRBD1 (6 bases). This CDR3 has 14 amino acids. Between the trimmed V and J ends, which lost 3 bases and 3 bases, there was a span of 11 bases. CDR1 is LNHDA and CDR2 is SQIVND in the germline V gene (reference sequence). The CDR3 nucleotides read TGTGCCAGTAGTATGGGGGCCGCTTACTATGGCTACACCTTC. Its protein is CASSMGAAYYGYTF.

The chain links TRBV28 to TRBJ2-7; D may match TRBD1 or TRBD2 (6 bases each). V was clipped by 2 bases and J by 1 base, with 21 bases between them. Germline V lookup: CDR1 MDHEN, CDR2 SYDVKM. This CDR3 region has 18 residues. The CDR3 DNA sequence: TGTGCCAGCAGTTTAAGGCCGGGGGCTGGGGCCGATTCCTACGAGCAGTACTTC. Encoded protein: CASSLRPGAGADSYEQYF.

The genes are TRBV11-2 and TRBJ2-3; no clear D. CDR3 length: 13 residues. V dropped 5 bases and J dropped 5 bases, with 11 bases sitting between them. Germline loops: CDR1 SGHAT, CDR2 FQNNGV. CDR3 nucleotide sequence: TGTGCCAGCAGCCAACACTGGGAAGATACGCAGTATTTT. Its protein product is CASSQHWEDTQYF.

The V call is TRBV19, the J call TRBJ2-7; TRBD2 matches 12 bases. V was pared by 4 bases and J by 7 bases, with 2 bases of the junction left unmatched. The CDR3 spans 13 residues. The germline V gene has CDR1 LNHDA and CDR2 SQIVND (reference sequence). This CDR3 is CASSTGLAGEQYF. The CDR3 nucleotides are TGTGCCAGTAGTACGGGACTAGCGGGTGAGCAGTACTTC.

The V call is TRBV9, the J call TRBJ1-2; maybe TRBD1 (5 bases). V was clipped by 3 bases and J by 4 bases, with 25 bases between them. Germline-derived CDR1 and CDR2 are SGDLS and YYNGEE. This CDR3 spans 18 amino acids. The CDR3 loop reads CASSARLPSRDRGYGYTF. The CDR3 region has the DNA TGTGCCAGCAGCGCTCGCCTACCCTCCAGGGATCGGGGCTATGGCTACACCTTC.

The V gene is TRBV27, the J gene TRBJ1-2; D perhaps matches TRBD1 (5 bases). Germline V gives CDR1 MNHEY, CDR2 SMNVEV (reference sequence). V lost 3 bases, J lost 8 bases, and 19 bases lay in between. CDR3 length: 15 residues. CDR3 bases: TGTGCCAGCAGTTTGGAAATGTCCCTCAGGGAAGGCTACACCTTC. Its protein product is CASSLEMSLREGYTF.

The V gene is TRBV6-1, the J gene TRBJ2-2; D ambiguous. Germline CDR1 is MNHNS and CDR2 is SASEGT. V was shortened by 2 bases and J by 13 bases, with 8 bases between the two germline ends. The CDR3 extends over 11 amino acids. The CDR3 reads CASSETGALFF. Written as DNA, the CDR3 is TGTGCCAGCAGTGAAACGGGTGCGCTGTTTTTT.

The rearrangement joins TRBV27 to TRBJ2-7; D tentatively reads TRBD1 or TRBD2 (5 bases each). The CDR3 loop spans 12 amino acids. V lost 5 bases, J lost 6 bases, and 11 bases lay in between. Germline CDR1 reads MNHEY; CDR2 reads SMNVEV (reference sequence). This CDR3 is CASSPGTVEQYF. CDR3 nucleotide sequence: TGTGCCAGCAGTCCCGGGACGGTCGAGCAGTACTTC.

The chain couples TRBV29-1 to TRBJ2-7; 7 bases fit TRBD2. The germline gives CDR1 SQVTM, CDR2 ANQGSEA. Losses at the gene ends were 6 bases for V and 6 bases for J; bases not matched to a gene: 8. This CDR3 spans 12 amino acids. CDR3 residues: CSVDQPSGEQYF. In DNA form, the CDR3 reads TGCAGCGTGGATCAACCTAGCGGCGAGCAGTACTTC.

This chain uses TRBV7-6 with TRBJ1-1; a weak D match, TRBD1 (6 bases). The V and J ends lost 5 bases and 5 bases respectively, with 9 bases between them. CDR3 length equals 12 residues. Germline-derived CDR1 and CDR2 are SGHVS and FNYEAQ. CDR3 residues: CASSGGGTEAFF. In DNA form, the CDR3 reads TGTGCCAGCAGCGGAGGGGGGACTGAAGCTTTCTTT. Looking up the rest from reference TRBV7-6 and TRBJ1-1 gives the full variable domain: GAGVSQSPRYKVTKRGQDVALRCDPISGHVSLYWYRQALGQGPEFLTYFNYEAQQDKSGLPNDRFSAERPEGSISTLTIQRTEQRDSAMYRCASSGGGTEAFFGQGTRLTVV.

This clone was seen a handful of times. This chain connects TRBV16 to TRBJ1-1; 8 nucleotides match TRBD1. V lost 3 bases, J lost 3 bases, and 6 bases stayed unmatched. The CDR3 length is 15 residues. Per germline, CDR1 KGHSY and CDR2 FQNENV. The CDR3 DNA is TGTGCCAGCAGCCACCCAACAGGGGGGGACACTGAAGCTTTCTTT. This sequence encodes CASSHPTGGDTEAFF.

This rearrangement joins TRBV7-9 to TRBJ2-3; tentatively, D is TRBD1 or TRBD2 (5 bases each). Trimming shortened V by 5 bases and J by 0 bases, and 12 bases separated the two germline ends. CDR1 is SEHNR and CDR2 is FQNEAQ in the germline V gene (reference sequence). The CDR3 contains 15 residues. The CDR3 DNA reads as TGTGCCAGCAGCCCCAGGGAGTCTAGCACAGATACGCAGTATTTT. Protein: CASSPRESSTDTQYF.

V usage is TRBV9 and J usage is TRBJ1-2; 9 bases agree with TRBD1. This CDR3 is 14 amino acids long. V lost 2 bases to trimming and J lost 8 bases; unmatched junction nucleotides: 7. Per the germline V gene, CDR1 is SGDLS and CDR2 is YYNGEE. The CDR3 nucleotides are TGTGCCAGCAGCGTGGCCGGGACAGGGAAGGGCTACACCTTC. As protein: CASSVAGTGKGYTF.

This chain joins TRBV19 and TRBJ1-5, with D perhaps matching TRBD1 (5 bases). The ends were cut back, 2 bases at V and 1 base at J, with 9 bases in the middle. The CDR3 runs to 15 residues. Germline V gene lookup returns CDR1 LNHDA and CDR2 SQIVND (reference sequence). This CDR3 is CASSIWGESNQPQHF. The CDR3 DNA sequence: TGTGCCAGTAGTATATGGGGGGAAAGCAATCAGCCCCAGCATTTT.

The chain is built from TRBV7-9 and TRBJ2-7; D is uncertain. Germline V gene sequence: CDR1 SEHNR, CDR2 FQNEAQ (reference sequence). Trimming removed 5 bases from V and 6 bases from J, with 20 bases in between. The CDR3 totals 15 residues. CDR3 protein: CASSPPRKRIREQYF. The CDR3 region has the DNA TGTGCCAGCAGCCCGCCCCGAAAACGGATACGCGAGCAGTACTTC.

The chain carries TRBV7-3 and TRBJ2-1; TRBD2 agrees at 14 bases. V was pared by 5 bases and J by 8 bases, with 5 bases of the junction left unmatched. This CDR3 spans 15 amino acids. CDR1 is SGHTA, CDR2 FQGTGA, per germline. CDR3 loop: CASSRLAGGDDEQFF. Written as DNA, the CDR3 is TGTGCCAGCAGCCGACTAGCGGGAGGGGACGATGAGCAGTTCTTC.

About this clone: The same CDR3 also results from other DNA sequences found in this sample. This chain links TRBV9 with TRBJ2-1; D might be TRBD2 (5 bases). The CDR3 runs 15 residues. V shed 0 bases and J shed 4 bases, with 11 bases lying between them. In germline, CDR1 is SGDLS, CDR2 YYNGEE. CDR3 DNA: TGTGCCAGCAGCGTAGTTGGCGGGCAGTACAATGAGCAGTTCTTC. Translation gives CASSVVGGQYNEQFF. Drawing the rest from reference TRBV9 and TRBJ2-1, the complete variable domain is DSGVTQTPKHLITATGQRVTLRCSPRSGDLSVYWYQQSLDQGLQFLIQYYNGEERAKGNILERFSAQQFPDLHSELNLSSLELGDSALYFCASSVVGGQYNEQFFGPGTRLTVL.

The chain has TRBV4-2 and TRBJ2-1; 9 nucleotides align to TRBD2. The CDR3 sequence is 18 residues long. Trimming took 0 bases from V and 4 from J; bases not matched to a gene: 10. CDR1 is LGHNA, CDR2 YNFKEQ, per germline. CDR3 in amino acids: CASSQDGTLAGKYNEQFF. CDR3 sequence (DNA): TGTGCCAGCAGCCAAGATGGAACGCTAGCGGGGAAATACAATGAGCAGTTCTTC.

This clone was found once. J is TRBJ1-4 and V is TRBV27, with D maybe TRBD1 (5 bases). With 1 base removed from V and 0 bases from J, the gap between germline ends came to 18 bases. CDR3 length equals 19 residues. CDR1 and CDR2 (germline): MNHEY, SMNVEV (reference sequence). CDR3 nucleotides: TGTGCCAGCAGTTTATGGCCCCAGGGTAGCGGGGCAACTAATGAAAAACTGTTTTTT. Translated: CASSLWPQGSGATNEKLFF.

This chain joins TRBV2 and TRBJ2-1, with a possible D match to TRBD2 (5 bases). This CDR3 is 14 amino acids long. Trimming cost V 6 bases and J 0 bases, with 9 bases left between them. The germline V gene has CDR1 SNHLY and CDR2 FYNNEI. The CDR3 reads CASSGVSSYNEQFF. CDR3 sequence (DNA): TGTGCCAGCAGCGGGGTGAGCTCCTACAATGAGCAGTTCTTC. The full variable domain, its missing parts supplied by reference TRBV2 and TRBJ2-1, is EPEVTQTPSHQVTQMGQEVILRCVPISNHLYFYWYRQILGQKVEFLVSFYNNEISEKSEIFDDQFSVERPDGSNFTLKIRSTKLEDSAMYFCASSGVSSYNEQFFGPGTRLTVL.

This chain links TRBV7-3 with TRBJ1-1; no clear D gene. V lost 1 base to trimming and J lost 6 bases, with 9 bases between them. The germline gives CDR1 SGHTA, CDR2 FQGTGA. This CDR3 region has 13 residues. CDR3 amino acids: CASSLNAGSEAFF. CDR3 DNA sequence: TGTGCCAGCAGCTTAAACGCCGGTTCTGAAGCTTTCTTT.

Here the CDR3 reads CASSAGTSVNTGELFF. The DNA for the CDR3 is TGCGCCAGCAGCGCGGGGACTAGCGTTAACACCGGGGAGCTGTTTTTT. The chain recombines TRBV4-3 with TRBJ2-2; 10 bases are shared with TRBD2. Germline lookup yields CDR1 LGHNA and CDR2 YSLEER. The CDR3 is made up of 16 amino acids. J was trimmed by 2 bases and V by 5 bases; bases with no gene match: 5.